The 17 T cell receptor beta chains presented below share a single source sample, sequenced in a study of blood T cell repertoires in COVID-19 (dated by TCRdb to the early 2020s). Library preparation was by the immunoSEQ multiplex PCR assay. What TCRdb holds here is the immuneACCESS table cut down to in-frame rearrangements. Part of the clones is not present; checked against another copy, under half of the missing clones reflect an unresolved V gene, and the others are unexplained. Counted in this sample were roughly 270,000 clones; about 82% of them appeared once. The ten largest account for approximately 5.1% of the sample. Input material: peripheral blood. The origin of the receptors is a man aged 50 to 60 with active or convalescent COVID-19.

This clone has a handful of counts. The chain combines TRBV4-3 with TRBJ2-7, with a possible D match to TRBD2 (6 bases). Deletions cut 0 bases from V and 2 bases from J, with 17 bases between. The germline gives CDR1 LGHNA, CDR2 YSLEER. The CDR3 is 17 amino acids. CDR3 bases: TGCGCCAGCAGCCAAGAGAGGGAGTGGGAGGAAGCCTACGAGCAGTACTTC. It codes for CASSQEREWEEAYEQYF.

The rearrangement links TRBV7-9 to TRBJ1-5, with a weak D call TRBD1 (5 bases). The V and J ends lost 5 bases and 9 bases respectively, with 17 bases between them. The germline V gene encodes CDR1 SEHNR and CDR2 FQNEAQ (reference sequence). The CDR3 loop spans 14 amino acids. The CDR3 region has the DNA TGTGCCAGCAGCCCGGGCGGGGGAGTTTGGCCCCAGCATTTT. Protein product: CASSPGGGVWPQHF.

This clone was detected once. DNA for the CDR3: TGCGCCAGCAGTCAAGGGAGAGGAGAGACCCAGTACTTC. Translation gives CASSQGRGETQYF. The chain combines TRBV5-1 with TRBJ2-5; tentative D call: TRBD2 (5 bases). The CDR3 is 13 residues long. V dropped 5 bases and J dropped 4 bases, with 12 bases sitting between them. From germline, CDR1 is SGHRS and CDR2 YFSETQ.

The CDR3 region is CAWRLAGPDTQYF. Here the CDR3 DNA reads TGTGCCTGGAGACTAGCGGGACCAGATACGCAGTATTTT. The V and J genes are TRBV30 and TRBJ2-3; 10 bases are shared with TRBD2. CDR3 length: 13 amino acids. Trimming at V came to 3 bases and at J to 4 bases, leaving 1 base not matched to a gene. Per the germline V gene, CDR1 is GTSNPN and CDR2 is SVGIG (reference sequence).

The chain joins TRBV6-2 or TRBV6-3 to TRBJ2-7, with D perhaps matching TRBD1 (6 bases). V was clipped by 6 bases and J by 3 bases, with 15 bases between them. This CDR3 contains 14 residues. CDR1 is MNHEY, CDR2 SVGEGT, per germline. CDR3 amino acids: CASSKQGLLYEQYF. The CDR3 DNA reads TGTGCCAGCAGCAAACAGGGTTTACTCTACGAGCAGTACTTC.

V usage is TRBV18 and J usage is TRBJ2-1; maybe TRBD1 (5 bases). Trimming shortened V by 3 bases and J by 1 base, and 10 bases separated the two germline ends. The CDR3 loop spans 15 amino acids. Germline CDR1 KGHSH, CDR2 LQKENI. The CDR3 region is CASSPSQGSYNEQFF. The CDR3 bases are TGTGCCAGCTCACCTAGCCAGGGTTCCTACAATGAGCAGTTCTTC.

This chain connects TRBV7-3 to TRBJ2-1; TRBD2 aligns across 9 bases. This CDR3 has 16 amino acids. V lost 3 bases and J lost 0; bases outside the gene matches: 3. Germline V CDR1 and CDR2: SGHTA, FQGTGA. The CDR3, as DNA: TGTGCCAGCAGCTTGACTAGCGGACACTCCTACAATGAGCAGTTCTTC. Translated, it gives CASSLTSGHSYNEQFF. The full variable domain, in which reference TRBV7-3 and TRBJ2-1 provide the parts outside the CDR3, is GAGVSQTPSNKVTEKGKYVELRCDPISGHTALYWYRQSLGQGPEFLIYFQGTGAADDSGLPNDRFFAVRPEGSVSTLKIQRTERGDSAVYLCASSLTSGHSYNEQFFGPGTRLTVL.

This chain connects TRBV7-6 to TRBJ2-1; 8 nucleotides align to TRBD2. This CDR3 is built from 16 residues. With V trimmed by 4 bases and J by 6 bases, 11 bases remained unmatched. Germline V gene data show CDR1 as SGHVS and CDR2 as FNYEAQ. The CDR3, as DNA: TGTGCCAGCAGCTCCATTTCAGCGGGAGTTCCCAATGAGCAGTTCTTC. Encoded protein: CASSSISAGVPNEQFF.

The rearrangement links TRBV6-2 or TRBV6-3 to TRBJ2-3; 7 bases align to TRBD1. V was clipped by 2 bases and J by 3 bases; unmatched bases: 5. In germline, CDR1 is MNHEY, CDR2 SVGEGT. The CDR3 contains 15 residues. The CDR3 DNA is TGTGCCAGCAGTTACCCACAGGGGATTACAGATACGCAGTATTTT. Its translation: CASSYPQGITDTQYF.

The V and J genes are TRBV28 and TRBJ1-2; D is unresolved. CDR1 MDHEN and CDR2 SYDVKM come from the germline V gene. The V gene lost 3 bases and the J gene lost 4 bases, with 6 bases spanning the gap. The CDR3 is 12 residues long. CDR3 loop: CASSLRLYGYTF. In DNA, the CDR3 is TGTGCCAGCAGTTTGCGCCTCTATGGCTACACCTTC.

The chain employs TRBV5-1 and TRBJ1-3; 9 bases align to TRBD1. Germline CDR1 reads SGHRS; CDR2 reads YFSETQ. The J segment lost 4 bases and the V segment lost 4 bases, leaving 6 bases of the junction unmatched. This CDR3 contains 15 residues. In DNA, the CDR3 is TGCGCCAGCAGCGCGGACAGGGGAACGGGAAACACCATATATTTT. Its translation: CASSADRGTGNTIYF.

The chain couples TRBV21-1 to TRBJ2-2; TRBD1, as called in the table, went unchecked against the DNA. TRBV21-1 has pseudogene status. The CDR3 has 14 residues. CDR3 protein: CASSKAIGAGELFF. The CDR3 coding sequence is TGTGCCAGCAGCAAAGCTATAGGGGCCGGGGAGCTGTTTTTT.

This chain uses TRBV11-1 with TRBJ1-2; D is possibly TRBD1 (6 bases). The germline gives CDR1 SGHAT, CDR2 FQDESV (reference sequence). This CDR3 region has 15 residues. The ends were cut back, 5 bases at V and 8 bases at J, with 21 bases in the middle. The CDR3 region is CASSPYLKTGSGYTF. The CDR3 DNA follows: TGTGCCAGCAGCCCATACCTTAAAACAGGGAGCGGCTACACCTTC.

The rearrangement uses TRBV10-3 and TRBJ1-2; maybe TRBD1 (5 bases). CDR1 ENHRY and CDR2 SYGVKD come from the germline V gene. The length of the CDR3 is 15 residues. Trimming removed 4 bases at V and 6 bases at J, with 18 bases between. CDR3 nucleotides: TGTGCCATCAGTGTAGGCGGGGGAAGCCTGAATGGCTACACCTTC. It specifies CAISVGGGSLNGYTF.

The table lists this clone with a count of one. This chain links TRBV27 with TRBJ2-3; weak D call: TRBD1 (6 bases). The CDR3 totals 15 residues. Trimming took off 4 bases at V and 3 bases at J, with 14 bases between the two ends. Germline-derived CDR1 and CDR2 are MNHEY and SMNVEV (reference sequence). The CDR3 protein is CASSSEQGMTDTQYF. The DNA for the CDR3 is TGTGCCAGCAGTTCCGAACAGGGCATGACAGATACGCAGTATTTT.

The CDR3 nucleotides are TGTGCCATCAGTTTAGCGGGAGGGAACTACAATGAGCAGTTCTTC. It specifies CAISLAGGNYNEQFF. The chain is built from TRBV10-3 and TRBJ2-1; 11 nucleotides match TRBD2. J gave up 3 bases and V 5 bases, and 3 bases lay outside the gene matches. Looked up from germline, CDR1 is ENHRY and CDR2 is SYGVKD. This CDR3 spans 15 amino acids.

The chain uses TRBV5-6 and TRBJ2-1; D is possibly TRBD1 (6 bases). The CDR3 loop spans 19 amino acids. CDR1 and CDR2 from the germline V gene are SGHDT and YYEEEE. Trimming stripped 4 bases from V and 4 bases from J, with 27 bases between. CDR3 amino acids: CASSKQFTPGTRRYNEQFF. DNA of the CDR3: TGTGCCAGCAGCAAACAATTCACCCCCGGGACACGCAGATACAATGAGCAGTTCTTC.